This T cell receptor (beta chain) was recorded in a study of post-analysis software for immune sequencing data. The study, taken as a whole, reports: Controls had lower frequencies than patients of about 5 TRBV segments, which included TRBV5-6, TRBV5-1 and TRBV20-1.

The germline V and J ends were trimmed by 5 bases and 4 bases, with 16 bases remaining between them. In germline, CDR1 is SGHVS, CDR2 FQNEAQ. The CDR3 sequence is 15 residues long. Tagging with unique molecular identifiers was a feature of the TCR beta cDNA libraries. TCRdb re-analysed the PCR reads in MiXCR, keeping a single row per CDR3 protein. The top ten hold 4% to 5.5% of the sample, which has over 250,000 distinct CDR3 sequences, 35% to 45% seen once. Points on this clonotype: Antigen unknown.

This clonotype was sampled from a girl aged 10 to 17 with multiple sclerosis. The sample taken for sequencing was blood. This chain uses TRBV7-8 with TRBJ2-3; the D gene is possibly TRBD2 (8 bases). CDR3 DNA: TGTGCCAGCAGCCTCTCGGGAGGGGGCGCAGATACGCAGTATTTT. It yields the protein CASSLSGGGADTQYF.